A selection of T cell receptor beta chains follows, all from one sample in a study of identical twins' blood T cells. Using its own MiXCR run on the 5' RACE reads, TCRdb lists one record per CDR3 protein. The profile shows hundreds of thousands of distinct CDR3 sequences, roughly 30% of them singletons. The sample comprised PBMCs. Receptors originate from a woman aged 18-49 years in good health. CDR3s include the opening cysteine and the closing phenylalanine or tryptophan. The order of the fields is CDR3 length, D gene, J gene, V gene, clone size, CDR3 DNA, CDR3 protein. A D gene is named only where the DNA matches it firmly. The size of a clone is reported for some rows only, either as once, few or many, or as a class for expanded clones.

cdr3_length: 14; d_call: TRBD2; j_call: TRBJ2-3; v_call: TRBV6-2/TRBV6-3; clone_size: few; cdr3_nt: TGTGCCAGCAGTTACTGGCGGGAGACAGATACGCAGTATTTT; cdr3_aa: CASSYWRETDTQYF
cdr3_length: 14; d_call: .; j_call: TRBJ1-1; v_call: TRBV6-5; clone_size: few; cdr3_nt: TGTGCCAGCAGTTACACCCCAGGGAGCACTGAAGCTTTCTTT; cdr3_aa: CASSYTPGSTEAFF
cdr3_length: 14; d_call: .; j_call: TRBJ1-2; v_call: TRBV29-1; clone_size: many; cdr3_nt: TGCAGCGTTGAAAAGTCCACGGTGTCCTATGGCTACACCTTC; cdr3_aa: CSVEKSTVSYGYTF
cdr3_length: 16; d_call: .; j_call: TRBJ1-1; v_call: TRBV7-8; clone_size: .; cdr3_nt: TGTGCCAGCAGCCCTATCGGGGCAGGACGGGACACTGAAGCTTTCTTT; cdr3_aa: CASSPIGAGRDTEAFF
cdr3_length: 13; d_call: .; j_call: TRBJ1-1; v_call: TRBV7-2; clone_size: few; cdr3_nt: TGTGCCAGCAGCGACGATTTTAGAGCTGAAGCTTTCTTT; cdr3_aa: CASSDDFRAEAFF
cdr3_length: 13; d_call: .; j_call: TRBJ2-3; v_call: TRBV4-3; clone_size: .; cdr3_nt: TGCGCCAGCAGCCAAGATTTGACCCATACGCAGTATTTT; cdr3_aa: CASSQDLTHTQYF
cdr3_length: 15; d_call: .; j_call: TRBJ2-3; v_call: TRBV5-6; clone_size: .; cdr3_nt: TGTGCCAGCAGCTCTGGGGGCGGGGGTACAGATACGCAGTATTTT; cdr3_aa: CASSSGGGGTDTQYF
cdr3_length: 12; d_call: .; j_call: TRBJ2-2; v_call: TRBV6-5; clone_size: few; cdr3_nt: TGTGCCAGCAGAAGTTACACCGGGGAGCTGTTTTTT; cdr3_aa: CASRSYTGELFF
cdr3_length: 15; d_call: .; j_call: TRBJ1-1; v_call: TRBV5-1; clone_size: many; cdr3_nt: TGCGCCAGCAGCCTAGGTGGTGTCCTGAACACTGAAGCTTTCTTT; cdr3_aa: CASSLGGVLNTEAFF
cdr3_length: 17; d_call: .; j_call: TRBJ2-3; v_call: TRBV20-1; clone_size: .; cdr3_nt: TGCAGTGCTAGGACCCAACTACCAGCGGAGAGCACAGATACGCAGTATTTT; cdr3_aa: CSARTQLPAESTDTQYF
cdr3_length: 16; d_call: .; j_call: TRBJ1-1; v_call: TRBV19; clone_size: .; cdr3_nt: TGTGCCAGTATATTAGGAGCGACAGCTGGACGGGCTGAAGCTTTCTTT; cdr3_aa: CASILGATAGRAEAFF
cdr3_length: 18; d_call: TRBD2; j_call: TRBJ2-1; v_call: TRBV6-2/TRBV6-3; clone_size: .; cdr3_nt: TGCGCCAGCGGTTTATGGACTAGCGGGGGTTCTGGGGTCAATGAGCAGTTCTTC; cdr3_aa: CASGLWTSGGSGVNEQFF
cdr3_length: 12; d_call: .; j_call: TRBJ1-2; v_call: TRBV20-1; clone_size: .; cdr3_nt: TGCAGTGCTAGCCCCGGGGGACGAGGCTACACCTTC; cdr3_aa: CSASPGGRGYTF
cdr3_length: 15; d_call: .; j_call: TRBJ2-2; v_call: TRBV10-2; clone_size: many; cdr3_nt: TGCGCCAGCAGTGAGTCGAAAGGGGATTCCGGGGAGCTGTTTTTT; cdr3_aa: CASSESKGDSGELFF
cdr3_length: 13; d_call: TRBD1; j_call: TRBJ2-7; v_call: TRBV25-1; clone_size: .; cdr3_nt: TGTGCCAGCAGTGTCCTTAGGGGACAGGGTCAGTACTTC; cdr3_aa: CASSVLRGQGQYF
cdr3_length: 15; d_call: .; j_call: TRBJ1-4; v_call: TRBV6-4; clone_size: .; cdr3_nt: TGTGCCAGCAGGGGAGGGGCCAGGGGAGGTGAAAAACTGTTTTTT; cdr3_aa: CASRGGARGGEKLFF
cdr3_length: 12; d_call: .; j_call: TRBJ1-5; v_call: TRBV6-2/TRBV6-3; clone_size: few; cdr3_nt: TGTGCCAGCAGGGACACTGATCAGCCCCAGCATTTT; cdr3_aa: CASRDTDQPQHF
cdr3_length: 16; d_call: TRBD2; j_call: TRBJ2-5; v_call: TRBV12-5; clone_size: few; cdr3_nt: TGTGCTAGTGGTTTGGACCTTACCAAGCGGGAGGCGACCCAGTACTTC; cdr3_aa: CASGLDLTKREATQYF
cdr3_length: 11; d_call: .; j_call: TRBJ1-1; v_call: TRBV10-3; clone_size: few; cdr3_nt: TGTGCCATCAGGGAAGATGACAAGGCTTTCTTT; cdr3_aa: CAIREDDKAFF
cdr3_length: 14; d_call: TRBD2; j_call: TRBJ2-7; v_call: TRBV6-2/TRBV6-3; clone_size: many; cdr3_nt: TGTGCCAGCAGTACGACTAGCGGGAAGTTTGGAAAGTACTTC; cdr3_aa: CASSTTSGKFGKYF
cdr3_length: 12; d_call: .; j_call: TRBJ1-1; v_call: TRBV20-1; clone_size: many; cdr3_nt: TGCAGTGCTGGTGGGTTACTCGCTGAAGCTTTCTTT; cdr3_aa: CSAGGLLAEAFF
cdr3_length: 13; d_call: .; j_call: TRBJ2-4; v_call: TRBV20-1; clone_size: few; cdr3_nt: TGCAGTGCTAGCGGGGAGGCCAAAAACATTCAGTACTTC; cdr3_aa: CSASGEAKNIQYF
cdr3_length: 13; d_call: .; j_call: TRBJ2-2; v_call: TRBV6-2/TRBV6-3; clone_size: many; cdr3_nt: TGTGCCAGCACCAACGGGGGCACCGGGGAGCTGTTTTTT; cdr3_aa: CASTNGGTGELFF
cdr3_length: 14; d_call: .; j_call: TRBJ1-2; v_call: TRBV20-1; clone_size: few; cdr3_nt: TGCAGTGCTATACCGGGACGGGGAAACTATGGCTACACCTTC; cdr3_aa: CSAIPGRGNYGYTF
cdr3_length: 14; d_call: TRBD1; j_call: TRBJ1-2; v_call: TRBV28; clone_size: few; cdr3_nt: TGTGCCAGCAGTTCCGGGACAGGGGTTTATGGCTACACCTTC; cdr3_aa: CASSSGTGVYGYTF
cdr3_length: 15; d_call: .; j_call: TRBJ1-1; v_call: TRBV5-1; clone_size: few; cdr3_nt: TGCGCCAGCAGACCGGACGGACTTATGAACACTGAAGCTTTCTTT; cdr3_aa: CASRPDGLMNTEAFF
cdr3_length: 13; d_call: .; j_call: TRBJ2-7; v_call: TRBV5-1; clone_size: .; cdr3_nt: TGCGCCAGCAGCCCTCAAAGGGGATTCGAGCAGTACTTC; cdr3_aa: CASSPQRGFEQYF
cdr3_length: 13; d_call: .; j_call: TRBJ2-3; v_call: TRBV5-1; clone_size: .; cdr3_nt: TGCGCCAGCAGCACGTCAGGGGAGGATACGCAGTATTTT; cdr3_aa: CASSTSGEDTQYF
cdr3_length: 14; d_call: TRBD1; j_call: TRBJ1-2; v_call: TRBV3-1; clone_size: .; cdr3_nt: TGTGCCAGCAGCAGCCGGGACAGGGAAGACGGCTACACCTTC; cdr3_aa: CASSSRDREDGYTF
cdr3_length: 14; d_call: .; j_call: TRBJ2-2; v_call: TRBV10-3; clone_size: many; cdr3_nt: TGTGCCATCAGTGCAACCCAGAACACCGGGGAGCTGTTTTTT; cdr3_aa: CAISATQNTGELFF
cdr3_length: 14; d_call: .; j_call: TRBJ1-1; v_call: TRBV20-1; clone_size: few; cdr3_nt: TGCAGTGCTAGAGATACCCAGGGAACTACTGAAGCTTTCTTT; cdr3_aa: CSARDTQGTTEAFF
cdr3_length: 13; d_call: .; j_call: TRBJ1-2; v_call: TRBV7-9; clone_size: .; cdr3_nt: TGTGCCAGCAGCTTAGCGCTGGGGTATGGCTACACCTTC; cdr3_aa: CASSLALGYGYTF
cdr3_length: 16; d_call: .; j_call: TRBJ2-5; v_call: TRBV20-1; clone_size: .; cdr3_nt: TGCAGTGCTAGTCCCCTCTTCGGGAAAAACCAAGAGACCCAGTACTTC; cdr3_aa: CSASPLFGKNQETQYF
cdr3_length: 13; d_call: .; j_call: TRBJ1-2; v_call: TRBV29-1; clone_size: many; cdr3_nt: TGCAGCGTTGAAGATCGAGCGGGGCTTGGCTACACCTTC; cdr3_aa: CSVEDRAGLGYTF
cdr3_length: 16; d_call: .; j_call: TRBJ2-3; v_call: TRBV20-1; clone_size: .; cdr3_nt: TGCAGTGCTAGAAGGAGGTGGACAGCCTCCACAGATACGCAGTATTTT; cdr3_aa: CSARRRWTASTDTQYF